The sequence of this T cell receptor (beta chain) was determined in a study of beta chain features in type 1 diabetes. Study overall: Patient and healthy donor groups were alike in age, gender and cell yields.

This clone was seen only a few times. Reverse transcribing all isolated RNA meant expressed TCRB transcripts were sequenced. Generated by immunoSEQ multiplex PCR, the TCRdb table keeps only in-frame clones and is missing some. The data hold about 230,000 clones, with 9.6% observed a single time. Isolation of CD4+ naive, central memory, regulatory and stem cell-like memory cells was achieved by sorting via CD45RO/CCR7/CD25/CD127/CD95/CD27. This CDR3 is built from 18 residues. V lost 1 base, J lost 0 bases, and 9 bases stayed unmatched. The rearrangement uses TRBV23-1 and TRBJ1-5; 7 nucleotides align to TRBD1. TRBV23-1 is an ORF, with its function uncertain. The sequence was obtained from a young woman in good health. Sequences were obtained from naive CD4+ T cells from blood. In nucleotides, the CDR3 is TGCGCCAGCAGTCAATGCGGGCGACAGGGTAATAGCAATCAGCCCCAGCATTTT. It yields the protein CASSQCGRQGNSNQPQHF.